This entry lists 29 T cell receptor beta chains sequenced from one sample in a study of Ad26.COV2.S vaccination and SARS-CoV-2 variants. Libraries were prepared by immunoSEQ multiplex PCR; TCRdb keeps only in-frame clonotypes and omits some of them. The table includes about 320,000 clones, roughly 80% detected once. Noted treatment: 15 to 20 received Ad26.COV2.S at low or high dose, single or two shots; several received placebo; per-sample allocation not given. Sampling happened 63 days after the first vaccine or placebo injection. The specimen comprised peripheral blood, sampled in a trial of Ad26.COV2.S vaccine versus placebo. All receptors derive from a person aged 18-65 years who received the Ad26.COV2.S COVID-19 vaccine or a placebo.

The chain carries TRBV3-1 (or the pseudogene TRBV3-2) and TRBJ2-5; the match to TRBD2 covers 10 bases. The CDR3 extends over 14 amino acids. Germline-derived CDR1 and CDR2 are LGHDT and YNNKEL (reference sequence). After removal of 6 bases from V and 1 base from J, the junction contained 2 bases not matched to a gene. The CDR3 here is CASRQRGGQETQYF. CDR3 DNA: TGTGCCAGCAGGCAGCGGGGGGGCCAAGAGACCCAGTACTTC.

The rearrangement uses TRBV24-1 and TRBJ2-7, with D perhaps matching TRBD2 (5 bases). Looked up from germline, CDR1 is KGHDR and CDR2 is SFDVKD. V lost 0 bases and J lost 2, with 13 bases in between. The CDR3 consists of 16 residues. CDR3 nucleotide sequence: TGTGCCACCAGTGATTTGCTGAGGGAATCAGCCTACGAGCAGTACTTC. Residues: CATSDLLRESAYEQYF.

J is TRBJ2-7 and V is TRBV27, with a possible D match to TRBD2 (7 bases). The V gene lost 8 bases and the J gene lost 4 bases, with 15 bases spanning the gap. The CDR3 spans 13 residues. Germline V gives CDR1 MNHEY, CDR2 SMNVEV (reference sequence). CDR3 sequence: CASGRGGGYEQYF. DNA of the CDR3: TGTGCCAGCGGAAGGGGGGGAGGGTACGAGCAGTACTTC.

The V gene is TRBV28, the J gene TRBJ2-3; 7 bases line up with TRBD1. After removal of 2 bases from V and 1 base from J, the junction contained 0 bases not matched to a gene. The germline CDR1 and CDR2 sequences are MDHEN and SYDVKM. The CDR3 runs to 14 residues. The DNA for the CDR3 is TGTGCCAGCAGTTTACAGGGGGGCACAGATACGCAGTATTTT. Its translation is CASSLQGGTDTQYF.

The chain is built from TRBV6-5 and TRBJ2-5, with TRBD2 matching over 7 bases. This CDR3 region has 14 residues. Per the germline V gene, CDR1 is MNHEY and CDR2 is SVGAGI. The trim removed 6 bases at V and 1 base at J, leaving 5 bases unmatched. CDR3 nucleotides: TGTGCCAGCAGCGGACGGGGGGTCCAAGAGACCCAGTACTTC. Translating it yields CASSGRGVQETQYF.

The CDR3: CASSLRLELSGANVLTF. CDR3 bases: TGTGCCAGCAGTCTCAGACTGGAACTCTCTGGGGCCAACGTCCTGACTTTC. The V and J genes are TRBV27 and TRBJ2-6; D unresolved. CDR3 length: 17 residues. Per germline, CDR1 MNHEY and CDR2 SMNVEV (reference sequence). Between the trimmed V and J ends, which lost 5 bases and 0 bases, there was a span of 14 bases. Based on the CDR3 plus reference TRBV27 and TRBJ2-6, the full variable domain is EAQVTQNPRYLITVTGKKLTVTCSQNMNHEYMSWYRQDPGLGLRQIYYSMNVEVTDKGDVPEGYKVSRKEKRNFPLILESPSPNQTSLYFCASSLRLELSGANVLTFGAGSRLTVL.

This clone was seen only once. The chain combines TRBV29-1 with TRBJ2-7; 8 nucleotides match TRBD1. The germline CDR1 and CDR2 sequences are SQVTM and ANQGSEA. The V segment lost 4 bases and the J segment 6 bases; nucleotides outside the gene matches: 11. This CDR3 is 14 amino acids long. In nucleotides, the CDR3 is TGCAGCGTTGGACAGACAGGGGAGTTTGCCGAGCAGTACTTC. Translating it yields CSVGQTGEFAEQYF.

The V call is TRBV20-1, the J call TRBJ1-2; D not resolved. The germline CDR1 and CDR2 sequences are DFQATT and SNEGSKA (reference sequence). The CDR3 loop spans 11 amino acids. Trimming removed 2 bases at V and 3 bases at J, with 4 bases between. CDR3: CSARRDYGYTF. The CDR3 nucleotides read TGCAGTGCTAGAAGGGACTATGGCTACACCTTC.

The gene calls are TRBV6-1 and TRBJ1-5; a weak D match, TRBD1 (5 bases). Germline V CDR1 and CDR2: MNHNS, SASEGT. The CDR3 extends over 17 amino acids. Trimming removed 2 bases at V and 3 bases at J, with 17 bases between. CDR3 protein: CASSETSFRGDNQPQHF. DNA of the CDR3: TGTGCCAGCAGTGAAACATCGTTTCGGGGGGACAATCAGCCCCAGCATTTT.

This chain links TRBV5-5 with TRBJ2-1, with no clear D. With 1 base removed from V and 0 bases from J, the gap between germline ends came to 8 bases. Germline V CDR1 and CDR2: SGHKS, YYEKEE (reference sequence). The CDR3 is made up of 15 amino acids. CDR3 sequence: CASSLTPSSYNEQFF. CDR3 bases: TGTGCCAGCAGCTTGACTCCGAGCTCCTACAATGAGCAGTTCTTC.

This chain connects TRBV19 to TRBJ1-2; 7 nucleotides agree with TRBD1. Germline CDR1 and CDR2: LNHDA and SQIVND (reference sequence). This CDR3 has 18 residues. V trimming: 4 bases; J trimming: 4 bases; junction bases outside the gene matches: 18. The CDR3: CASSTVDPRDSLSYGYTF. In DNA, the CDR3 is TGTGCCAGTAGTACTGTGGACCCCCGGGACAGCCTCTCCTATGGCTACACCTTC.

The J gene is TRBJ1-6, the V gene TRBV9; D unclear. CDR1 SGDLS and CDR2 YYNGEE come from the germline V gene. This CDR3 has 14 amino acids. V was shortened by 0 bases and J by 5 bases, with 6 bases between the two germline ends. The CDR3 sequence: CASSVDLNNSPLHF. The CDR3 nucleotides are TGTGCCAGCAGCGTAGACCTGAATAATTCACCCCTCCACTTT.

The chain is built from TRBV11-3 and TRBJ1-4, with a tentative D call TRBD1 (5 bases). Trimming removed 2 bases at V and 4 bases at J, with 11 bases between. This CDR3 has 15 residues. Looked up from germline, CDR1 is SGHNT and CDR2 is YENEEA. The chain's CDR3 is CASSLSGTLNEKLFF. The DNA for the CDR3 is TGTGCCAGCAGCTTATCCGGGACCCTTAATGAAAAACTGTTTTTT. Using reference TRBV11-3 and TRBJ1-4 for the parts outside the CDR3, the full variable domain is EAGVVQSPRYKIIEKKQPVAFWCNPISGHNTLYWYLQNLGQGPELLIRYENEEAVDDSQLPKDRFSAERLKGVDSTLKIQPAELGDSAVYLCASSLSGTLNEKLFFGSGTQLSVL.

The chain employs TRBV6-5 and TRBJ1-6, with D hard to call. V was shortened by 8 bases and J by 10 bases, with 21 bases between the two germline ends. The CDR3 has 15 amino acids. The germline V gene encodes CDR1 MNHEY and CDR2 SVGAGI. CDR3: CASHSRAVVGSPLHF. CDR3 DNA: TGTGCCAGCCATAGCCGCGCAGTCGTGGGCTCACCCCTCCACTTT.

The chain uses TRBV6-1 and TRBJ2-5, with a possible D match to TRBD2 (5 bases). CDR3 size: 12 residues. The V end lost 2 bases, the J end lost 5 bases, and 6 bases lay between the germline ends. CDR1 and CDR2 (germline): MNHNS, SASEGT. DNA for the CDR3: TGTGCCAGCAGTGAATCGGGGGAGACCCAGTACTTC. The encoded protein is CASSESGETQYF.

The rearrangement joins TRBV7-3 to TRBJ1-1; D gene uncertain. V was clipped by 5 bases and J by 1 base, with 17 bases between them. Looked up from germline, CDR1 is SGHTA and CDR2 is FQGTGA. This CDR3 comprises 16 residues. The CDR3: CASSAVFGIGNTEAFF. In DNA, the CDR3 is TGTGCCAGCAGCGCTGTATTCGGGATTGGGAACACTGAAGCTTTCTTT.

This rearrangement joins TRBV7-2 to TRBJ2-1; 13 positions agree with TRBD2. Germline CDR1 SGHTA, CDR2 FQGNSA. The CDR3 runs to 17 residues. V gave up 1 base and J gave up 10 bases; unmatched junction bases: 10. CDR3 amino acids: CASSLVGTSGDPREQFF. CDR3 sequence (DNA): TGTGCCAGCAGCTTAGTTGGGACTAGCGGGGACCCTCGGGAGCAGTTCTTC.

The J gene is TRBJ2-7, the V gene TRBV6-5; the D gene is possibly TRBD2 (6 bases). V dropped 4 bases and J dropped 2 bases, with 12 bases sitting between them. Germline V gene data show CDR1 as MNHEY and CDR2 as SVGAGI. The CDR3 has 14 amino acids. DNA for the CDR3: TGTGCCAGCAGTTTGTCCGGGACTCCCTACGAGCAGTACTTC. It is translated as CASSLSGTPYEQYF.

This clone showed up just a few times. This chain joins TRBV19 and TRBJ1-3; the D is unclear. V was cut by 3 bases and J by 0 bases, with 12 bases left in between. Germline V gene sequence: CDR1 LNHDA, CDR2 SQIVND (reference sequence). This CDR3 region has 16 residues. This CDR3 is CASSILLGVSGNTIYF. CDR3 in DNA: TGTGCCAGTAGTATCCTGTTGGGCGTCTCTGGAAACACCATATATTTT.

Here the CDR3 DNA reads TGTGCCAGCAGCCGAGGAGGGGGGGGGCACCGGGAAGATACGCAGTATTTT. Amino acid sequence: CASSRGGGGHREDTQYF. This chain uses TRBV4-2 with TRBJ2-3; a weak D match, TRBD2 (7 bases). Germline CDR1 LGHNA, CDR2 YNFKEQ. V was cut by 4 bases and J by 5 bases, with 22 bases left in between. This CDR3 comprises 17 residues.

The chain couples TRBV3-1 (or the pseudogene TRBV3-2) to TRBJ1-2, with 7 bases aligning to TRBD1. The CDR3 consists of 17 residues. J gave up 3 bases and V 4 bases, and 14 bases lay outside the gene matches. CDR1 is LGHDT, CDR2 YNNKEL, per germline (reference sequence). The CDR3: CASSRHSQGGGYYGYTF. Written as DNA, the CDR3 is TGTGCCAGCAGCCGCCACTCCCAAGGGGGCGGTTACTATGGCTACACCTTC.

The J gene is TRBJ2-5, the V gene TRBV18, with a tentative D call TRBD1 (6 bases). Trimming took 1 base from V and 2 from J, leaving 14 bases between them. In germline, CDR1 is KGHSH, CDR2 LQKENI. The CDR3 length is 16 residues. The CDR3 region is CASSPLITGRQETQYF. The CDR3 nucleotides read TGTGCCAGCTCACCACTTATAACAGGGAGACAAGAGACCCAGTACTTC.

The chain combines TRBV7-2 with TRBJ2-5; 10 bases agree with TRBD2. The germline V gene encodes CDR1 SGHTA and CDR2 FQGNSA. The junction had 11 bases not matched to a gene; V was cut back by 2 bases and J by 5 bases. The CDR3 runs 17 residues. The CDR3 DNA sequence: TGTGCCAGCAGCTTAAAACGAAGCGGGGGGGCAGTTGAGACCCAGTACTTC. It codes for CASSLKRSGGAVETQYF.

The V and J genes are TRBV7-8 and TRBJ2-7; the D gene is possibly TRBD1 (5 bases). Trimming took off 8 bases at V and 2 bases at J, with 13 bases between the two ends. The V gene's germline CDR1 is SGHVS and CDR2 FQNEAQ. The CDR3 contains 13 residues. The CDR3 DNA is TGTGCCAGCCACTCAGACAGAACCTACGAGCAGTACTTC. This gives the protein CASHSDRTYEQYF.

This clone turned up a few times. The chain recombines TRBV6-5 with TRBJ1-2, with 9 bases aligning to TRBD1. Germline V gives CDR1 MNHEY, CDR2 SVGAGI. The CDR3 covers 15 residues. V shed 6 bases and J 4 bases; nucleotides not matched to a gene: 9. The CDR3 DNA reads TGTGCCAGCAGCTCCGACAGGGGGATCGGCTATGGCTACACCTTC. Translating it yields CASSSDRGIGYGYTF.

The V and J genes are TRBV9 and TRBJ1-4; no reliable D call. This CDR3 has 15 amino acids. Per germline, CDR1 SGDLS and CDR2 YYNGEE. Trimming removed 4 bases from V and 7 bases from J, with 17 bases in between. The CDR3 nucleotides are TGTGCCAGCAGCCCCCGAACCACGGGGAGTGAAAAACTGTTTTTT. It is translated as CASSPRTTGSEKLFF.

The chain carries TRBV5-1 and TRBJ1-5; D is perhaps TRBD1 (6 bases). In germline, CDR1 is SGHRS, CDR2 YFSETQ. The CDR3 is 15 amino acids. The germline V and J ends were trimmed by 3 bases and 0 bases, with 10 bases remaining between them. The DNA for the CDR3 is TGCGCCAGCAGCTCGACAGGTGATAGCAATCAGCCCCAGCATTTT. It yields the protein CASSSTGDSNQPQHF.

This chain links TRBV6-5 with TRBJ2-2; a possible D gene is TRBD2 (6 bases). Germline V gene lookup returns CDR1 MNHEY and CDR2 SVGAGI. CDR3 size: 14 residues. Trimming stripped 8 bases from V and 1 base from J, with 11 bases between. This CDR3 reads CASQRVLNTGELFF. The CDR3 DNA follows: TGTGCCAGCCAGCGGGTGCTGAACACCGGGGAGCTGTTTTTT.

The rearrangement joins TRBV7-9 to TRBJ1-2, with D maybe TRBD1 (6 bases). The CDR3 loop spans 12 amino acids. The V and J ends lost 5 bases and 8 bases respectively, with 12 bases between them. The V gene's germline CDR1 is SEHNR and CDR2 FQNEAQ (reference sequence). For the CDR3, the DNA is TGTGCCAGCAGCCAGGGGACGGAGGGCTACACCTTC. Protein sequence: CASSQGTEGYTF.